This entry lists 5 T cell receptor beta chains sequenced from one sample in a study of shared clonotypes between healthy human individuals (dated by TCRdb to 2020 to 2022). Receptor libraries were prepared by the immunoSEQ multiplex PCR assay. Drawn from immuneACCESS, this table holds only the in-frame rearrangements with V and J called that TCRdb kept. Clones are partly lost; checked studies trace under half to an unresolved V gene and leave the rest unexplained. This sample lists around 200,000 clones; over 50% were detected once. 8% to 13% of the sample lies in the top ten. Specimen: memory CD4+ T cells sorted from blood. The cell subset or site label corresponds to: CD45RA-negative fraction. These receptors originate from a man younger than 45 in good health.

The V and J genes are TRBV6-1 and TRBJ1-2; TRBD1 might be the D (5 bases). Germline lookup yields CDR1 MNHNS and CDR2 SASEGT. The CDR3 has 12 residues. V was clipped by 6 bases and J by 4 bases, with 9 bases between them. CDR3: CASRETVYGYTF. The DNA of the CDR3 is TGTGCCAGCAGGGAGACAGTCTATGGCTACACCTTC.

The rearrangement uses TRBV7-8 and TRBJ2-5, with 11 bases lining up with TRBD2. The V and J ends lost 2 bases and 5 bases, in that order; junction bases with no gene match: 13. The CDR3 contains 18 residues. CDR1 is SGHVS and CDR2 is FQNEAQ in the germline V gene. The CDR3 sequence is CASSLRLAGGMTGETQYF. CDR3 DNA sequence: TGTGCCAGCAGCTTAAGGCTAGCGGGAGGTATGACGGGCGAGACCCAGTACTTC. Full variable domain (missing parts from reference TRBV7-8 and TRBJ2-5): GAGVSQSPRYKVAKRGQDVALRCDPISGHVSLFWYQQALGQGPEFLTYFQNEAQLDKSGLPSDRFFAERPEGSVSTLKIQRTQQEDSAVYLCASSLRLAGGMTGETQYFGPGTRLLVL.

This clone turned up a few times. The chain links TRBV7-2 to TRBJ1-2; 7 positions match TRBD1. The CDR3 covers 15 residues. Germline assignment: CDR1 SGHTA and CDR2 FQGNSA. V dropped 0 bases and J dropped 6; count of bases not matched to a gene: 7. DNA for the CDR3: TGTGCCAGCAGCTTAGCCGCGGGACAGAGTGATGGCTACACCTTC. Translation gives CASSLAAGQSDGYTF.

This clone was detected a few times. The CDR3 loop reads CASSLAGWDTQYF. In DNA, the CDR3 is TGTGCCAGCAGCTTAGCGGGCTGGGATACGCAGTATTTT. This chain links TRBV7-9 with TRBJ2-3; D gene uncertain. This CDR3 comprises 13 residues. Germline V gene lookup returns CDR1 SEHNR and CDR2 FQNEAQ (reference sequence). V was cut by 0 bases and J by 6 bases, with 7 bases left in between.

Written as DNA, the CDR3 is TGTGCAAGTCGCTTATCCGGAGAGACCCAGTACTTC. Its protein product is CASRLSGETQYF. The chain combines TRBV12-2 with TRBJ2-5; the table's D gene call, TRBD2, was not cross checked with the DNA. TRBV12-2 is a known pseudogene. The CDR3 has 12 amino acids.